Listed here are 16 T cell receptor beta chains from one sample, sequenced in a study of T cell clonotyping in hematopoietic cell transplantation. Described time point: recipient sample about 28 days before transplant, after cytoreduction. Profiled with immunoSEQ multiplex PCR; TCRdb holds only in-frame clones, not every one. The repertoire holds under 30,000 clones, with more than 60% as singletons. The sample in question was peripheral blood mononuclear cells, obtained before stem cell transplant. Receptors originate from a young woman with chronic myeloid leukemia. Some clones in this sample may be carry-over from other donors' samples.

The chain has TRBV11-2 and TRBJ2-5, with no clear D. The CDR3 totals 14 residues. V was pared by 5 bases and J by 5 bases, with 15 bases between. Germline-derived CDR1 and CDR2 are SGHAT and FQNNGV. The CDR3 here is CASSLGLRAETQYF. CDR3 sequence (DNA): TGTGCCAGCAGCCTAGGGCTCCGGGCCGAGACCCAGTACTTC.

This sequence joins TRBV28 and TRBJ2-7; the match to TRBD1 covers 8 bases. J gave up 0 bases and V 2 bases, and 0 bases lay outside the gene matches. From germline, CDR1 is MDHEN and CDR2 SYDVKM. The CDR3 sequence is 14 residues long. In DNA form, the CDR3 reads TGTGCCAGCAGTTTAACAGGGGGCTCCTACGAGCAGTACTTC. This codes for CASSLTGGSYEQYF. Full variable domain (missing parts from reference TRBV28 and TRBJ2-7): DVKVTQSSRYLVKRTGEKVFLECVQDMDHENMFWYRQDPGLGLRLIYFSYDVKMKEKGDIPEGYSVSREKKERFSLILESASTNQTSMYLCASSLTGGSYEQYFGPGTRLTVT.

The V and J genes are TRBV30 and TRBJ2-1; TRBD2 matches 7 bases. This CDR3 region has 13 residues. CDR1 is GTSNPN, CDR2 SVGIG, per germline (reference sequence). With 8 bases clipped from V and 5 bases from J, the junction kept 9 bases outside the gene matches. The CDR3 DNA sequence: TGTGCCAGAGCGGCTAGCGGAAACAATGAGCAGTTCTTC. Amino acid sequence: CARAASGNNEQFF. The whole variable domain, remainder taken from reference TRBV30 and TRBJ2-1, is SQTIHQWPATLVQPVGSPLSLECTVEGTSNPNLYWYRQAAGRGLQLLFYSVGIGQISSEVPQNLSASRPQDRQFILSSKKLLLSDSGFYLCARAASGNNEQFFGPGTRLTVL.

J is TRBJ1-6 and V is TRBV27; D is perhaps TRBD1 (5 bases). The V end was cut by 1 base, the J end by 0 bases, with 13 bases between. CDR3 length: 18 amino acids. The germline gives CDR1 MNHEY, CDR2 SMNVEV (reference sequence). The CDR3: CASSLWGPIGSYNSPLHF. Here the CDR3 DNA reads TGTGCCAGCAGTTTATGGGGACCTATCGGCTCCTATAATTCACCCCTCCACTTT.

The CDR3 DNA follows: TGTGCCAGCAGCCCCGACCCAGCCTCTGGAAACACCATATATTTT. Amino acids: CASSPDPASGNTIYF. This sequence joins TRBV2 and TRBJ1-3; D call uncertain. The germline V gene has CDR1 SNHLY and CDR2 FYNNEI. The CDR3 has 15 amino acids. The V end was cut by 6 bases, the J end by 0 bases, with 12 bases between.

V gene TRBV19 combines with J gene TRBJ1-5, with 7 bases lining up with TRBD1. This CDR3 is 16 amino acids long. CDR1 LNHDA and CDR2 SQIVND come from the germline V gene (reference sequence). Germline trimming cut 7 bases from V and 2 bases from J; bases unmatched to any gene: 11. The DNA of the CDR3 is TGTGCCAGTAAGGGCAAAGGGGGCGTGGGCAATCAGCCCCAGCATTTT. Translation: CASKGKGGVGNQPQHF.

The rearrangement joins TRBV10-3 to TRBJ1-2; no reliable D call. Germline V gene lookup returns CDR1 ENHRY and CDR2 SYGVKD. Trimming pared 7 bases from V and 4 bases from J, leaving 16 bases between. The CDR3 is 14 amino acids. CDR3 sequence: CAIKRGDSGYGYTF. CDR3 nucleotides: TGTGCCATCAAACGGGGTGATAGTGGCTATGGCTACACCTTC.

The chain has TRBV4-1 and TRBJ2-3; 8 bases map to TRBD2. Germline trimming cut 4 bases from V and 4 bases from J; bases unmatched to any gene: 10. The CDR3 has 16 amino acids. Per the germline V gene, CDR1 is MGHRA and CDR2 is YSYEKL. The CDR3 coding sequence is TGCGCCAGCAGCCGCAGCTCCGGGACTAGGGCAGATACGCAGTATTTT. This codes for CASSRSSGTRADTQYF.

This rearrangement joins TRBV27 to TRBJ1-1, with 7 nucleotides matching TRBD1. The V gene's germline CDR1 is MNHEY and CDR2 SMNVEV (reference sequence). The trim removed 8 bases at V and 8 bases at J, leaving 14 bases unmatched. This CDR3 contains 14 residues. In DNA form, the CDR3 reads TGTGCCAGCTGTAGGGCAGGGGGGAATGTAGAAGCTTTCTTT. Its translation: CASCRAGGNVEAFF.

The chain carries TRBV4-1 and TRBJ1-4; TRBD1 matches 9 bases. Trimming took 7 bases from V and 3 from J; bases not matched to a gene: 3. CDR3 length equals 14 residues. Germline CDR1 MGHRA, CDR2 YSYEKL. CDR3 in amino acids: CASNDRGANEKLFF. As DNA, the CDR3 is TGCGCCAGCAACGACAGGGGGGCTAATGAAAAACTGTTTTTT.

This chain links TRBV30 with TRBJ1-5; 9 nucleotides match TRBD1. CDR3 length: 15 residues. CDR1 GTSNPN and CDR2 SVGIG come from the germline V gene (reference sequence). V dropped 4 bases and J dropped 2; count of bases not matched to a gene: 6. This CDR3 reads CAWTPTGGGNQPQHF. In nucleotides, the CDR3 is TGTGCCTGGACCCCCACAGGGGGCGGCAATCAGCCCCAGCATTTT.

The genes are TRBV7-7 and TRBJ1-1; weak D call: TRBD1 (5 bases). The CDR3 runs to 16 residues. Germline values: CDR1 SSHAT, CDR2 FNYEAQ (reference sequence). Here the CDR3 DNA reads TGTGCTAGCCCCATGGGGGGTGAGGTCCTGAACACTGAAGCTTTCTTT. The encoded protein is CASPMGGEVLNTEAFF.

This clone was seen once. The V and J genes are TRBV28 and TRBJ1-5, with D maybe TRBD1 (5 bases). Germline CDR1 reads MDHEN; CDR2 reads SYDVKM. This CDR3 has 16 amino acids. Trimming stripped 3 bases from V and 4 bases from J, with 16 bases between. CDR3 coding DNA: TGTGCCAGCAGTTTTGGTGGGGGATGGATGAATCAGCCCCAGCATTTT. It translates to CASSFGGGWMNQPQHF.

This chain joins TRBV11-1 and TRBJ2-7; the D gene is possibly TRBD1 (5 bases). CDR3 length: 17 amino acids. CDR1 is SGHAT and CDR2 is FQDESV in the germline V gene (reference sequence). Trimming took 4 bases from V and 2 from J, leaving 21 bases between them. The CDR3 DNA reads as TGTGCCAGCAGCTCGACCACAGGTATATCGGCCACCTACGAGCAGTACTTC. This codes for CASSSTTGISATYEQYF.

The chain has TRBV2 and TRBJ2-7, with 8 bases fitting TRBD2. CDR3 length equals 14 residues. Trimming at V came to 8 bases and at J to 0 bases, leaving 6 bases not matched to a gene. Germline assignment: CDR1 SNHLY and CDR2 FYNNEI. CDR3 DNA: TGTGCCAGCCTACGGGGGGGAAACTCCTACGAGCAGTACTTC. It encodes CASLRGGNSYEQYF.

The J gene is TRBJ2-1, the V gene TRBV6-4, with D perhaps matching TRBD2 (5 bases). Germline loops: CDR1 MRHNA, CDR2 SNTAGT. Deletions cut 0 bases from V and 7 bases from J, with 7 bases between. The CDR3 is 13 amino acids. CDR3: CASSDSSENEQFF. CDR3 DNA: TGTGCCAGCAGTGACTCTAGCGAGAATGAGCAGTTCTTC.